This T cell receptor (beta chain) is drawn from a study of blood T cell repertoires in COVID-19. Study as a whole: Specimens from acute and convalescent COVID-19 originated in the United States, Italy and Spain. The cDNA or gDNA used as material had been derived from T cells, B-cell-depleted T cells, or PBMCs.

Authors' analysis steps: Estimation of nucleated cell counts relied on the amplification of reference gene primers. Repertoires were generated with immunoSEQ multiplex PCR, while TCRdb's copy carries only in-frame clones and drops some. Clone size and the V and J calls come from that table; the DNA yielded D and trimming. This table has approximately 310,000 clones, around 90% appearing once. The CDR3 is 14 amino acids. Trimming pared 0 bases from V and 6 bases from J, leaving 15 bases between. Per germline, CDR1 GTSNPN and CDR2 SVGIG (reference sequence). V and J are TRBV30 and TRBJ2-7; tentative D call: TRBD2 (5 bases). This TCR came from a man aged 50 or older with active or convalescent COVID-19. The sample comprised peripheral blood. CDR3 residues: CAWSVRGGPGEQYF. The CDR3 DNA sequence: TGTGCCTGGAGTGTACGAGGCGGGCCAGGCGAGCAGTACTTC.